This T cell receptor (beta chain) was identified in a study of T cells after yellow fever vaccination. TCRdb processed the 5' RACE reads anew with MiXCR; each CDR3 protein has one entry. The sample includes 25,000 to 30,000 distinct CDR3 sequences, approximately 4.2% seen only once; the top ten take around 35%. Trimming at V came to 3 bases and at J to 3 bases, leaving 6 bases not matched to a gene. Per the germline V gene, CDR1 is SEHNR and CDR2 is FQNEAQ (reference sequence). This CDR3 is built from 16 residues. Points from the study as a whole: Contamination by abundant bulk-population clonotypes could be present in FACS-sorted repertoires. Overall, a small share of clonotypes was seen in both CD4 and CD8 compartments. Sorted memory subsets on day 0 showed almost all vaccine-responding clonotypes to be undetectable. Compared with primary, the secondary response was weaker and peaked at day 5, not 15.

This clonotype has a count of ten or more. The sequencing used PBMCs, either bulk or a sorted T-cell subset (CD4+, CD8+, memory, or dextramer-sorted; not recorded which), collected on the day of the yellow fever booster vaccination. V gene TRBV7-9 combines with J gene TRBJ2-2; 8 bases match TRBD2. This clonotype was sampled from a man aged 18 to 30 who received the YFV17D yellow fever vaccine. CDR3 nucleotides: TGTGCCAGCAGCTTCGGGAGGGATTGGGACACCGGGGAGCTGTTTTTT. The encoded protein is CASSFGRDWDTGELFF. Full variable domain (missing parts from reference TRBV7-9 and TRBJ2-2): DTGVSQNPRHKITKRGQNVTFRCDPISEHNRLYWYRQTLGQGPEFLTYFQNEAQLEKSRLLSDRFSAERPKGSFSTLEIQRTEQGDSAMYLCASSFGRDWDTGELFFGEGSRLTVL.